This T cell receptor beta chain was observed in a study of a mutant IDH1 vaccine in newly diagnosed glioma. Across the study: Radiotherapy alone preceded vaccination by 4-6 weeks; alternatively, vaccination started with temozolomide cycles. Sex distribution of treated patients was around 62% male and 37.5% female; mean age was 40.4 years.

CDR3 length: 14 amino acids. V lost 5 bases and J 8 bases, leaving 18 bases between the germline ends. Germline-derived CDR1 and CDR2 are SGHTA and FQGNSA. On this clone itself: No antigen is known for it.

Time point denoted: week 11, during vaccination. A single vaccine dose contained 300 ug of mutant IDH1 20-mer peptide, and topical imiquimod was used with it. The repertoire was sequenced with immunoSEQ multiplex PCR; TCRdb's copy has only in-frame clones and lacks some. The sample contains some 120,000 clones, about 82% of which appear only once. The input for sequencing was PBMCs, taken from a glioma patient whose treatment included an IDH1 peptide vaccine. This clonotype was sampled from a man aged 40-49 years with glioma. J is TRBJ1-2 and V is TRBV7-2; D call uncertain. Here the CDR3 reads CASSADGRSGGYTF. DNA for the CDR3: TGTGCCAGCAGCGCCGACGGGCGCAGTGGGGGCTACACCTTC.